This TCR beta chain emerged from a study of radiation and T cells in renal cell carcinoma. Overall study: Nephrectomy followed 15 Gy stereotactic body radiation by 4 weeks. Study observations and caveats: In blood, top tumor clones expanded by 2 weeks, shrinking by 4.

The germline V gene encodes CDR1 SGHTA and CDR2 FQGTGA. CDR3 length equals 20 residues. The V and J ends lost 2 bases and 3 bases, in that order; junction bases with no gene match: 17. Comment on this clone: Antigen unknown.

Time point here: blood 2 weeks post-SBRT. Treatment here: 15 Gy SBRT to primary tumor, nephrectomy 4 weeks later. This renal cell carcinoma was of the clear cell type. Repertoires were generated with immunoSEQ multiplex PCR, while TCRdb's copy carries only in-frame clones and drops some. The sample yields some 130,000 clones, roughly four fifths seen once. Sequencing used blood, obtained from a patient whose treatment included radiotherapy and nephrectomy. The V and J genes are TRBV7-3 and TRBJ2-3, with TRBD2 matching 10 bases. This receptor was identified in a woman aged 60 to 75 with renal cell carcinoma. CDR3 amino acids: CASSLEPGRASGSGTDTQYF. DNA for the CDR3: TGTGCCAGCAGCTTAGAACCGGGTCGGGCTAGCGGGAGTGGGACAGATACGCAGTATTTT.